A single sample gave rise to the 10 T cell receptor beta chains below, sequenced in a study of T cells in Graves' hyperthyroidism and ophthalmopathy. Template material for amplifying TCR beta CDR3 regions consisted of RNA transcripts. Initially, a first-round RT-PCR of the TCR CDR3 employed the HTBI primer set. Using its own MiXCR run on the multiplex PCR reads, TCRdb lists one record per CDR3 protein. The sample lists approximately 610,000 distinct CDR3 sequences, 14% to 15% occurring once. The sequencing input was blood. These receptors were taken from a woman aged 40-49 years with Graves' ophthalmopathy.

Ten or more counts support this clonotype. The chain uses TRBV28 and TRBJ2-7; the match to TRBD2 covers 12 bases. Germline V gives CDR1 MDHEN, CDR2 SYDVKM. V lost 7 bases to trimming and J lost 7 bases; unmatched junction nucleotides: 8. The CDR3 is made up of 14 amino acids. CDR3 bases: TGTGCCAGCACCTCAGGACTAGCGGGGTTAGAGCAGTACTTC. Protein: CASTSGLAGLEQYF.

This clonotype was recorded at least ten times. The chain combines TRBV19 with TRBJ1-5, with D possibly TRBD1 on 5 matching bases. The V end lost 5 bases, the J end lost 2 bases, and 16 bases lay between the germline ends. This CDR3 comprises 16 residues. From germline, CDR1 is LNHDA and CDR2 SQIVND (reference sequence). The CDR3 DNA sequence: TGTGCCAGTAGTCCCTTAGCGGGGACCCGCAATCAGCCCCAGCATTTT. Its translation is CASSPLAGTRNQPQHF.

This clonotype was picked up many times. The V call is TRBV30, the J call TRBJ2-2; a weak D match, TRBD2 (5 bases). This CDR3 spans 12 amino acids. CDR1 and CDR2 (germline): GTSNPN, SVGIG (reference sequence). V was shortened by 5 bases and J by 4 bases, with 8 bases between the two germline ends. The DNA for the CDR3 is TGTGCCTGGGGACTTTTCACCGGGGAGCTGTTTTTT. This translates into CAWGLFTGELFF. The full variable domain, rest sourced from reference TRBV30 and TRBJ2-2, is SQTIHQWPATLVQPVGSPLSLECTVEGTSNPNLYWYRQAAGRGLQLLFYSVGIGQISSEVPQNLSASRPQDRQFILSSKKLLLSDSGFYLCAWGLFTGELFFGEGSRLTVL.

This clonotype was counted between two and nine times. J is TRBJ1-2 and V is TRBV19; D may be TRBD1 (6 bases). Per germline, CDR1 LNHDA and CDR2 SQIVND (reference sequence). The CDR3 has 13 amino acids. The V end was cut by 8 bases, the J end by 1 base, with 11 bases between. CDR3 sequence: CASGGQLNYGYTF. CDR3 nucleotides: TGTGCCAGTGGTGGACAGCTTAACTATGGCTACACCTTC.

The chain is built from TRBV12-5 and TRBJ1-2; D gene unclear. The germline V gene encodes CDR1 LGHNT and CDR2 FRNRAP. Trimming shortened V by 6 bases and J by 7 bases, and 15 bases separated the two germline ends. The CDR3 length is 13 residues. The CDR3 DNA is TGTGCTAGTGGCCCGGACGGGGATATTGGCTACACCTTC. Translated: CASGPDGDIGYTF. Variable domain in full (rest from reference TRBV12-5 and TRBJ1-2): DARVTQTPRHKVTEMGQEVTMRCQPILGHNTVFWYRQTMMQGLELLAYFRNRAPLDDSGMPKDRFSAEMPDATLATLKIQPSEPRDSAVYFCASGPDGDIGYTFGSGTRLTVV.

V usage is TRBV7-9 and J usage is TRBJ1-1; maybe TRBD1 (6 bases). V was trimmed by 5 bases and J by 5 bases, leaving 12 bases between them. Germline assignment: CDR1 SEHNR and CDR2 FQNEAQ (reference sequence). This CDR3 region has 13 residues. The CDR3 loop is CASSRTASTEAFF. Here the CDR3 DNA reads TGTGCCAGCAGCCGGACAGCGTCGACTGAAGCTTTCTTT.

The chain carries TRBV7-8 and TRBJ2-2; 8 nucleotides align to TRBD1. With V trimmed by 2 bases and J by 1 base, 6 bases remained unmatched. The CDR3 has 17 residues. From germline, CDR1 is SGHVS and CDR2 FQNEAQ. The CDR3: CASSLPDRALNTGELFF. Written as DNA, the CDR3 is TGTGCCAGCAGCTTACCGGACAGGGCGTTGAACACCGGGGAGCTGTTTTTT.

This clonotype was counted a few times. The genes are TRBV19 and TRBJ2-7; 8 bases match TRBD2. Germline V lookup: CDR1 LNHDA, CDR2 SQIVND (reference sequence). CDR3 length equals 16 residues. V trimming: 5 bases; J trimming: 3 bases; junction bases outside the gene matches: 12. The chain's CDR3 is CASSSSHVAGIYEQYF. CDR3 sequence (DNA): TGTGCCAGTAGTTCCAGCCACGTAGCGGGGATCTACGAGCAGTACTTC.

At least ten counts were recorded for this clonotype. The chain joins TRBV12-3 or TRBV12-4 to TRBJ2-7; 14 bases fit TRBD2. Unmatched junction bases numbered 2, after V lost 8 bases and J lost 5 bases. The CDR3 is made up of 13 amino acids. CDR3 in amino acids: CASAGLAGDEQYF. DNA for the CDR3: TGTGCCAGCGCGGGACTAGCGGGAGACGAGCAGTACTTC.

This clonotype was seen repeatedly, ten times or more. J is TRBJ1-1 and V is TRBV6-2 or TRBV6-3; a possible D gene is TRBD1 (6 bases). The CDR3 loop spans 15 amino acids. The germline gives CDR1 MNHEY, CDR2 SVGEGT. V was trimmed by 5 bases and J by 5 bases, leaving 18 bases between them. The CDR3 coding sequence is TGTGCCAGCAGTGGGAGGGACACTTGGGATACTGAAGCTTTCTTT. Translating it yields CASSGRDTWDTEAFF.